Following are 7 T cell receptor beta chains from one sample sequenced in a study of graft-versus-host responses after intestinal transplantation. Assay: immunoSEQ multiplex PCR; the TCRdb copy retains only in-frame clones and omits some. The sample carries under 150,000 clones, around 90% recorded once. These receptors have no identified antigens. Sequencing used unstimulated CD4+ T cells sorted from spleen or lymph node cells, obtained before intestinal transplant. These receptors came from a human donor who received an intestinal transplant.

The chain couples TRBV6-1 to TRBJ1-3; 8 bases line up with TRBD1. J gave up 16 bases and V 8 bases, and 10 bases lay outside the gene matches. The CDR3 is 11 residues long. Germline lookup yields CDR1 MNHNS and CDR2 SASEGT. DNA of the CDR3: TGTGCCAGCCGCCAATCGGACAGGGAGTATTTT. Amino acid sequence: CASRQSDREYF.

This chain connects TRBV19 to TRBJ2-5; D gene unclear. The germline V gene has CDR1 LNHDA and CDR2 SQIVND (reference sequence). The CDR3 is made up of 13 amino acids. V was cut by 5 bases and J by 2 bases, with 9 bases left in between. DNA for the CDR3: TGTGCCAGTAGTCACACTGGGCAAGAGACCCAGTACTTC. Translating gives CASSHTGQETQYF.

The chain recombines TRBV5-6 with TRBJ1-1, with no clear D. The CDR3 loop spans 14 amino acids. Looked up from germline, CDR1 is SGHDT and CDR2 is YYEEEE. Trimming took 4 bases from V and 1 from J, leaving 11 bases between them. CDR3 protein: CASSPLPSNTEAFF. CDR3 DNA sequence: TGTGCCAGCAGCCCCCTCCCCTCGAACACTGAAGCTTTCTTT.

The chain uses TRBV5-1 and TRBJ2-5, with unresolved D. Germline V gene sequence: CDR1 SGHRS, CDR2 YFSETQ. The CDR3 sequence is 12 residues long. Trimming pared 7 bases from V and 5 bases from J, leaving 12 bases between. The CDR3 DNA reads TGCGCCAGCCGGACGGAGTACGAGACCCAGTACTTC. Encoded protein: CASRTEYETQYF. Variable domain in full (rest from reference TRBV5-1 and TRBJ2-5): KAGVTQTPRYLIKTRGQQVTLSCSPISGHRSVSWYQQTPGQGLQFLFEYFSETQRNKGNFPGRFSGRQFSNSRSEMNVSTLELGDSALYLCASRTEYETQYFGPGTRLLVL.

The CDR3, as DNA: TGTGCCAGCACACAGGGGGTATCCCTCTCTGGGGCCAACGTCCTGACTTTC. This gives the protein CASTQGVSLSGANVLTF. The V and J genes are TRBV27 and TRBJ2-6, with 8 positions matching TRBD1. The CDR3 totals 17 residues. Looked up from germline, CDR1 is MNHEY and CDR2 is SMNVEV (reference sequence). After removal of 7 bases from V and 0 bases from J, the junction contained 8 bases not matched to a gene.

This chain uses TRBV14 with TRBJ1-2, with 11 bases lining up with TRBD1. J gave up 5 bases and V 4 bases, and 6 bases lay outside the gene matches. This CDR3 is 15 amino acids long. From germline, CDR1 is SGHDN and CDR2 FVKESK. For the CDR3, the DNA is TGTGCCAGCAGCCCCGGGACAGGGGGTGTATATGGCTACACCTTC. This encodes CASSPGTGGVYGYTF.

The table lists this clone with a few counts. V is TRBV5-8 and J is TRBJ2-3; 7 bases line up with TRBD2. V trimming: 5 bases; J trimming: 4 bases; junction bases outside the gene matches: 1. Germline loops: CDR1 SGHTS, CDR2 YDEGEE. This CDR3 spans 12 amino acids. The CDR3 DNA follows: TGTGCCAGCAGTCGGGGGGCAGATACGCAGTATTTT. This sequence encodes CASSRGADTQYF.